This T cell receptor beta chain stems from a study of immune cell composition in non-small cell lung cancer. Clones were read by immunoSEQ multiplex PCR, and TCRdb kept only the in-frame ones, dropping some. There are several thousand clones in the sample; roughly 78% occur only once, and less than 8% lies in the top ten. The sample taken for sequencing was lung tumor tissue. The receptor's source is a human donor with non-small cell lung cancer.

The CDR3 sequence: CASIPDGRNTEAFF. The CDR3 DNA is TGTGCCAGCATCCCCGACGGGAGGAACACTGAAGCTTTCTTT. This chain joins TRBV5-6 and TRBJ1-1; D gene unclear. V was clipped by 6 bases and J by 1 base, with 13 bases between them. Germline assignment: CDR1 SGHDT and CDR2 YYEEEE. The CDR3 has 14 residues.